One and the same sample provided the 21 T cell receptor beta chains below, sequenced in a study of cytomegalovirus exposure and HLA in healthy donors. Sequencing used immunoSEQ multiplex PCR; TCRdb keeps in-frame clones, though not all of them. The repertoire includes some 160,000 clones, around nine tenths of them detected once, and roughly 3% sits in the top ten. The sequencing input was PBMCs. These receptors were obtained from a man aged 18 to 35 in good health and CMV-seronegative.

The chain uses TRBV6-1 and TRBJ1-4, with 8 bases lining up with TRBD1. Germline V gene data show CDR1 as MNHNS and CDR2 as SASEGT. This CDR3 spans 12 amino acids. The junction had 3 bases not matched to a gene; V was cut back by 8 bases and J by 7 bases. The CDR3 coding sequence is TGTGCCAGCCAGGGGGCCAGTGAAAAACTGTTTTTT. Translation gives CASQGASEKLFF.

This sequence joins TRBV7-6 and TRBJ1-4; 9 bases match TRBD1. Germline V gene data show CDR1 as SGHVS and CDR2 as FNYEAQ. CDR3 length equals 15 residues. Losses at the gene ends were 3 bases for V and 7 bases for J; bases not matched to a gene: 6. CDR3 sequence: CASSFTGGEAEKLFF. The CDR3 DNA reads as TGTGCCAGCAGCTTTACAGGGGGCGAGGCTGAAAAACTGTTTTTT.

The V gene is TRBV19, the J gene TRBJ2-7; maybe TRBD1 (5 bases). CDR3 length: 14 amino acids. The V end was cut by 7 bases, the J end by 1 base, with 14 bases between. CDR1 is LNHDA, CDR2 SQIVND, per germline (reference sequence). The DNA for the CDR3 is TGTGCCAGTAATATCCAGGGAAGGTCCTACGAGCAGTACTTC. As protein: CASNIQGRSYEQYF.

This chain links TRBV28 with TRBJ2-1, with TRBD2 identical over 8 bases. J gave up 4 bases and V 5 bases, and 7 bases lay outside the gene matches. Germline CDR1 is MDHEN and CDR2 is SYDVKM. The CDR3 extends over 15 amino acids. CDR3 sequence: CASSAGLAQYNEQFF. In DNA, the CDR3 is TGTGCCAGCAGTGCCGGACTAGCACAGTACAATGAGCAGTTCTTC.

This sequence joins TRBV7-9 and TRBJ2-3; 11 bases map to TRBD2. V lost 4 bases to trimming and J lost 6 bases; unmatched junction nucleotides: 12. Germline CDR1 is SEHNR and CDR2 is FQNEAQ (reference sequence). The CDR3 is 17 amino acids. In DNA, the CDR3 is TGTGCCAGCAGCTCGACTTCCCTAGCGGGGGGCCCGGATACGCAGTATTTT. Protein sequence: CASSSTSLAGGPDTQYF. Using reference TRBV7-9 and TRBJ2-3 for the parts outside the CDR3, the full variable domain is DTGVSQNPRHKITKRGQNVTFRCDPISEHNRLYWYRQTLGQGPEFLTYFQNEAQLEKSRLLSDRFSAERPKGSFSTLEIQRTEQGDSAMYLCASSSTSLAGGPDTQYFGPGTRLTVL.

The CDR3 reads CASKGTSGRRSEQYF. For the CDR3, the DNA is TGTGCCAGCAAGGGGACTAGCGGGAGAAGGAGCGAGCAGTACTTC. The chain is built from TRBV6-5 and TRBJ2-7; TRBD2 aligns across 14 bases. With 7 bases clipped from V and 6 bases from J, the junction kept 8 bases outside the gene matches. This CDR3 contains 15 residues. The V gene's germline CDR1 is MNHEY and CDR2 SVGAGI.

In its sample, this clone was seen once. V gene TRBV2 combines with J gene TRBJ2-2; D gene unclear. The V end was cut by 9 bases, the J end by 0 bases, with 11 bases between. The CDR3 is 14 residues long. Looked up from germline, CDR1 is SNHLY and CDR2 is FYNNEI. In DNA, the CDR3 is TGTGCCAGAAGAGAATTCGCGAACACCGGGGAGCTGTTTTTT. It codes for CARREFANTGELFF.

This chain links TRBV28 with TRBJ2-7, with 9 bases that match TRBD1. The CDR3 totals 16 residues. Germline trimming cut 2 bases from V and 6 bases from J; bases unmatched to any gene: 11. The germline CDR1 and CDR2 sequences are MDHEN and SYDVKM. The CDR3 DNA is TGTGCCAGCAGTTTAAAACCCGGGACAGGGCCCTTCGAGCAGTACTTC. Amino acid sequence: CASSLKPGTGPFEQYF.

CDR3 in DNA: TGTGCCAGTAGTATAGGGCGACAACCCTATGGCTACACCTTC. This translates into CASSIGRQPYGYTF. The J gene is TRBJ1-2, the V gene TRBV19; D is unresolved. Germline V gives CDR1 LNHDA, CDR2 SQIVND (reference sequence). V lost 1 base, J lost 4 bases, and 10 bases lay in between. CDR3 length: 14 residues.

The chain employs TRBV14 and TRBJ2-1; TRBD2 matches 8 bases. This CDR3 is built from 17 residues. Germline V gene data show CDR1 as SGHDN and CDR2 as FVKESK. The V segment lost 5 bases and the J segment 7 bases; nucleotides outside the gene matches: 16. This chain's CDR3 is CASSTHFERERRNEQFF. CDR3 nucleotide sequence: TGTGCCAGCAGCACGCATTTTGAGCGGGAGCGTAGGAATGAGCAGTTCTTC.

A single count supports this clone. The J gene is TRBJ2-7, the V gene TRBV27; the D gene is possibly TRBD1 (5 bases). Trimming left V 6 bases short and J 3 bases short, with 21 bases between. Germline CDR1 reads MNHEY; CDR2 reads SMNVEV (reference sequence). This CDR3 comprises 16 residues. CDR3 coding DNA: TGTGCCAGCAGCAGATCCCCAGGGATTCGGAGCTACGAGCAGTACTTC. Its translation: CASSRSPGIRSYEQYF.

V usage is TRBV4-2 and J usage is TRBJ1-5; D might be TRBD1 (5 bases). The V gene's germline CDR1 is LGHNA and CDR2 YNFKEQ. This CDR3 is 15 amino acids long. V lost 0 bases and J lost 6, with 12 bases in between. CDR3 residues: CASSQDMGGSQPQHF. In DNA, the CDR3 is TGTGCCAGCAGCCAAGATATGGGGGGGTCTCAGCCCCAGCATTTT.

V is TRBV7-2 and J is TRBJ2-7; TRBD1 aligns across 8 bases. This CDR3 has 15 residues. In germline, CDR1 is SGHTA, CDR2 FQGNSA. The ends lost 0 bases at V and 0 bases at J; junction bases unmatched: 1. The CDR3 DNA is TGTGCCAGCAGCTTAGCGGGGACAGGCTCCTACGAGCAGTACTTC. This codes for CASSLAGTGSYEQYF.

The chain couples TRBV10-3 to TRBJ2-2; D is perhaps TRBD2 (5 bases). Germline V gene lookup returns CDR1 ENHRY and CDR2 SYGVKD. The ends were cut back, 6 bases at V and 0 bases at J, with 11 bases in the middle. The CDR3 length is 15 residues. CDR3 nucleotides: TGTGCCATCAGAAGGACTGATGCGAACACCGGGGAGCTGTTTTTT. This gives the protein CAIRRTDANTGELFF.

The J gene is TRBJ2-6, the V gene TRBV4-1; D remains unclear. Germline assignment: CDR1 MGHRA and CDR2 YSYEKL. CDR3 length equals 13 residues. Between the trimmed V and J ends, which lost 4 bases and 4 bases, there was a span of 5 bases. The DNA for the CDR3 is TGCGCCAGCAGCCTAACAGGGGCCAACGTCCTGACTTTC. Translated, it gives CASSLTGANVLTF.

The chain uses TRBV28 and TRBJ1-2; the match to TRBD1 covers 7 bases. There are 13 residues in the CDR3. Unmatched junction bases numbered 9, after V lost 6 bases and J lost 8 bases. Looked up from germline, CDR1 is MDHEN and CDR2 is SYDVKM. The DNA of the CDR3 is TGTGCCAGCAGGTGGGACAGCCAAGACGGCTACACCTTC. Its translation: CASRWDSQDGYTF.

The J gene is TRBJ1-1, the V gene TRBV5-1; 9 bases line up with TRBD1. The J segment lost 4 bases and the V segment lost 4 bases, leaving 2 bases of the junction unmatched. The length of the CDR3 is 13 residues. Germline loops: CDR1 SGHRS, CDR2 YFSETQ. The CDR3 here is CASSRGQGTEAFF. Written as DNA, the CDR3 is TGCGCCAGCAGCCGGGGACAGGGCACTGAAGCTTTCTTT. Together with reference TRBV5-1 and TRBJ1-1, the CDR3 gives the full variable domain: KAGVTQTPRYLIKTRGQQVTLSCSPISGHRSVSWYQQTPGQGLQFLFEYFSETQRNKGNFPGRFSGRQFSNSRSEMNVSTLELGDSALYLCASSRGQGTEAFFGQGTRLTVV.

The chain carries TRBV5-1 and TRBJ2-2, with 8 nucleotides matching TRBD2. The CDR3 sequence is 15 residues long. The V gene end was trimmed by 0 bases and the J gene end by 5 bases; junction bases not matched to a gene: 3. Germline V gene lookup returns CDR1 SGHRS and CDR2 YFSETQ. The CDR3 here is CASSLVASGTGELFF. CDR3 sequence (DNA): TGCGCCAGCAGCTTGGTAGCTAGCGGGACCGGGGAGCTGTTTTTT.

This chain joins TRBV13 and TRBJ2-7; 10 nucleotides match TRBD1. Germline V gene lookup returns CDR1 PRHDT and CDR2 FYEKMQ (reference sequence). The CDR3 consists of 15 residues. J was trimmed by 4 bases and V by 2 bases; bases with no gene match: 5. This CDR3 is CASSLSTGGSYEQYF. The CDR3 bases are TGTGCCAGCAGCTTATCGACAGGGGGCTCGTACGAGCAGTACTTC.

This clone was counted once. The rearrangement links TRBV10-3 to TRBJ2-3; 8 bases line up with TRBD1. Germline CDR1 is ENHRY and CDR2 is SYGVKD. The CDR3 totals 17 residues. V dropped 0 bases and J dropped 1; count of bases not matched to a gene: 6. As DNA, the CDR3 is TGTGCCATCAGTGAGTCCCCGGACAGGGTGGGCACAGATACGCAGTATTTT. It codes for CAISESPDRVGTDTQYF.

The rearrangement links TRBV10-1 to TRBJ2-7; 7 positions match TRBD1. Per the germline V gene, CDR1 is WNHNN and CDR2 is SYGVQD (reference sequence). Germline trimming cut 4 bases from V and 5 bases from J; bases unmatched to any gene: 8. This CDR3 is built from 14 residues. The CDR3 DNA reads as TGCGCCAGCAGTGCCGGGACAGCTTCCCACGAGCAGTACGTC. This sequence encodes CASSAGTASHEQYV.